The rows below give T cell receptor beta chains drawn from one sample of a study of blood T cell repertoires in COVID-19. The repertoire was sequenced with immunoSEQ multiplex PCR; TCRdb's copy has only in-frame clones and lacks some. The sample yields roughly 430,000 clones, 70% to 90% seen once. The sample was PBMCs or T cells enriched from blood (not recorded which). The receptors were sampled from a woman in her thirties or forties with acute COVID-19. The CDR3 runs from the conserved cysteine through the conserved F or W. A D gene is named only where the DNA matches it firmly. For some rows the clone size is stated as once, few or many, or as a class when expanded; others skip it.

cdr3_length: 13; v_call: TRBV9; d_call: TRBD1; j_call: TRBJ1-2; clone_size: .; cdr3_nt: TGTGCCAGCAGCCGGGACAGAACGGCTGGCTACACCTTC; cdr3_aa: CASSRDRTAGYTF
cdr3_length: 14; v_call: TRBV6-6; d_call: .; j_call: TRBJ1-3; clone_size: .; cdr3_nt: TGTGCCAGCAGCCGCGGCCTAGAAGGAAACACCATATATTTT; cdr3_aa: CASSRGLEGNTIYF
cdr3_length: 13; v_call: TRBV11-2; d_call: .; j_call: TRBJ2-7; clone_size: .; cdr3_nt: TGTGCCAGCAGCTTGGCAGGGCCCCACGAGCAGTACTTC; cdr3_aa: CASSLAGPHEQYF
cdr3_length: 16; v_call: TRBV4-1; d_call: .; j_call: TRBJ1-1; clone_size: .; cdr3_nt: TGCGCCAGCAGCCAAGATAAGGGGTTTGGGAACACTGAAGCTTTCTTT; cdr3_aa: CASSQDKGFGNTEAFF
cdr3_length: 12; v_call: TRBV30; d_call: TRBD1; j_call: TRBJ2-1; clone_size: once; cdr3_nt: TGTGCCGTACTACGGGACAGGGTATATCAGTTCTTC; cdr3_aa: CAVLRDRVYQFF
cdr3_length: 14; v_call: TRBV7-8; d_call: .; j_call: TRBJ2-5; clone_size: .; cdr3_nt: TGTGCCAGCAGCTTAGTGGGGGCAAAAGAGACCCAGTACTTC; cdr3_aa: CASSLVGAKETQYF
cdr3_length: 11; v_call: TRBV30; d_call: .; j_call: TRBJ1-6; clone_size: few; cdr3_nt: TGTGCCTGGAGTGCTGGAGGACCCCTCCACTTT; cdr3_aa: CAWSAGGPLHF
cdr3_length: 13; v_call: TRBV11-3; d_call: .; j_call: TRBJ2-7; clone_size: .; cdr3_nt: TGTGCCAGCAGCATCGGCCGGGGGAACGAGCAGTACTTC; cdr3_aa: CASSIGRGNEQYF
cdr3_length: 14; v_call: TRBV19; d_call: TRBD1; j_call: TRBJ2-2; clone_size: .; cdr3_nt: TGTGCCAGTAGTCTTGGGACAGGTCCCGGGGAGCTGTTTTTT; cdr3_aa: CASSLGTGPGELFF
cdr3_length: 16; v_call: TRBV9; d_call: TRBD2; j_call: TRBJ2-4; clone_size: .; cdr3_nt: TGTGCCAGCAGCGAAGAAGTAGCGGGGAATAAAAACATTCAGTACTTC; cdr3_aa: CASSEEVAGNKNIQYF
cdr3_length: 13; v_call: TRBV10-3; d_call: .; j_call: TRBJ2-7; clone_size: .; cdr3_nt: TGTGCCATCAGTGGGGAGGCATTGTCCGAGCAGTACTTC; cdr3_aa: CAISGEALSEQYF
cdr3_length: 15; v_call: TRBV19; d_call: TRBD1; j_call: TRBJ1-4; clone_size: .; cdr3_nt: TGTGCCAGTAGTGTCACCGGGACAGGGACCCAAAAACTGTTTTTT; cdr3_aa: CASSVTGTGTQKLFF
cdr3_length: 13; v_call: TRBV6-5; d_call: TRBD1; j_call: TRBJ1-5; clone_size: .; cdr3_nt: TGTGCCAGCAGAGGGACAGCGAATCAGCCCCAGCATTTT; cdr3_aa: CASRGTANQPQHF
cdr3_length: 15; v_call: TRBV2; d_call: TRBD2; j_call: TRBJ2-1; clone_size: .; cdr3_nt: TGTGCCAGCAGAAGGACTAGCGGGCACTACAATGAGCAGTTCTTC; cdr3_aa: CASRRTSGHYNEQFF
cdr3_length: 14; v_call: TRBV14; d_call: .; j_call: TRBJ2-5; clone_size: .; cdr3_nt: TGTGCCAGCAGCCAAGAGACAGGCCGGGGCACCCAGTACTTC; cdr3_aa: CASSQETGRGTQYF
cdr3_length: 12; v_call: TRBV29-1; d_call: .; j_call: TRBJ1-1; clone_size: .; cdr3_nt: TGCAGCGTTGATCAGGGTAACACTGAAGCTTTCTTT; cdr3_aa: CSVDQGNTEAFF
cdr3_length: 16; v_call: TRBV6-6; d_call: .; j_call: TRBJ2-1; clone_size: .; cdr3_nt: TGTGCCAGCAGTCAGATCAACAGGGCCGCCTTCAATGAGCAGTTCTTC; cdr3_aa: CASSQINRAAFNEQFF
cdr3_length: 14; v_call: TRBV7-2; d_call: TRBD2; j_call: TRBJ2-7; clone_size: .; cdr3_nt: TGTGCCAGCAGCCTAAGCGGGGGGGCCCACGAGCAGTACTTC; cdr3_aa: CASSLSGGAHEQYF
cdr3_length: 13; v_call: TRBV14; d_call: .; j_call: TRBJ1-3; clone_size: .; cdr3_nt: TGTGCCAGCAGCCCACAGTCGGAAAACACCATATATTTT; cdr3_aa: CASSPQSENTIYF
cdr3_length: 16; v_call: TRBV3-1/TRBV3-2; d_call: TRBD1; j_call: TRBJ1-2; clone_size: .; cdr3_nt: TGTGCCAGCAGCCAAGCGGGGACAGGCTTGAACTATGGCTACACCTTC; cdr3_aa: CASSQAGTGLNYGYTF
cdr3_length: 15; v_call: TRBV25-1; d_call: .; j_call: TRBJ1-2; clone_size: .; cdr3_nt: TGTGCCAGCAGTGAAGGCTGGGGCATTCACTATGGCTACACCTTC; cdr3_aa: CASSEGWGIHYGYTF
cdr3_length: 14; v_call: TRBV9; d_call: TRBD1; j_call: TRBJ2-2; clone_size: .; cdr3_nt: TGTGCCAGCAGCGCCGACAGGGCAATCGGGGAGCTGTTTTTT; cdr3_aa: CASSADRAIGELFF
cdr3_length: 16; v_call: TRBV7-9; d_call: .; j_call: TRBJ1-3; clone_size: .; cdr3_nt: TGTGCCAGCAGCTTAAGGGAGGAAGGGGCAGGAAACACCATATATTTT; cdr3_aa: CASSLREEGAGNTIYF
cdr3_length: 14; v_call: TRBV2; d_call: .; j_call: TRBJ1-6; clone_size: .; cdr3_nt: TGTGCCAGCACCGAGTCGGGGACAAATTCACCCCTCCACTTT; cdr3_aa: CASTESGTNSPLHF
cdr3_length: 15; v_call: TRBV5-1; d_call: .; j_call: TRBJ1-2; clone_size: .; cdr3_nt: TGCGCCAGCAGCCCACCGGACGGGAACATTAGGGGCTACACCTTC; cdr3_aa: CASSPPDGNIRGYTF
cdr3_length: 14; v_call: TRBV19; d_call: .; j_call: TRBJ1-5; clone_size: .; cdr3_nt: TGTGCCAGTAGTATAGGGGCCGAGAATCAGCCCCAGCATTTT; cdr3_aa: CASSIGAENQPQHF
cdr3_length: 15; v_call: TRBV20-1; d_call: TRBD2; j_call: TRBJ2-3; clone_size: .; cdr3_nt: TGCAGTGCTAGTGTCGGACTAGTTCACACAGATACGCAGTATTTT; cdr3_aa: CSASVGLVHTDTQYF
cdr3_length: 12; v_call: TRBV9; d_call: .; j_call: TRBJ1-3; clone_size: .; cdr3_nt: TGTGCCAGCAGCGTAGCAGGAAACACCATATATTTT; cdr3_aa: CASSVAGNTIYF
cdr3_length: 16; v_call: TRBV5-1; d_call: TRBD1; j_call: TRBJ2-1; clone_size: once; cdr3_nt: TGCGCCAGCAGCTTGGAGCCCGGACAGGGGTACAATGAGCAGTTCTTC; cdr3_aa: CASSLEPGQGYNEQFF
cdr3_length: 14; v_call: TRBV27; d_call: TRBD1; j_call: TRBJ1-6; clone_size: .; cdr3_nt: TGTGCCAGCCGCCGGGGACAGGGCGTTTCACCCCTCCACTTT; cdr3_aa: CASRRGQGVSPLHF
cdr3_length: 15; v_call: TRBV19; d_call: TRBD1; j_call: TRBJ2-7; clone_size: .; cdr3_nt: TGTGCCAGTAGTTTGGGAAGGGACAGGGGGTACGAGCAGTACTTC; cdr3_aa: CASSLGRDRGYEQYF
cdr3_length: 14; v_call: TRBV6-5; d_call: .; j_call: TRBJ1-5; clone_size: .; cdr3_nt: TGTGCCAGCAGTTCAGGGGTAGAGGGTCAGCCCCAGCATTTT; cdr3_aa: CASSSGVEGQPQHF
cdr3_length: 16; v_call: TRBV3-1/TRBV3-2; d_call: TRBD2; j_call: TRBJ2-7; clone_size: few; cdr3_nt: TGTGCCAGCAGCCAGCATGCTAGCGGGCGGAACTACGAGCAGTACTTC; cdr3_aa: CASSQHASGRNYEQYF
cdr3_length: 17; v_call: TRBV3-1/TRBV3-2; d_call: .; j_call: TRBJ2-5; clone_size: .; cdr3_nt: TGTGCCAGCAGCCAAGAGCTAGTGGGTATATCGTCAGAGACCCAGTACTTC; cdr3_aa: CASSQELVGISSETQYF
cdr3_length: 11; v_call: TRBV20-1; d_call: .; j_call: TRBJ1-2; clone_size: .; cdr3_nt: TGCAGTGCTAACACCCGGGGTGGCTACACCTTC; cdr3_aa: CSANTRGGYTF
cdr3_length: 15; v_call: TRBV7-9; d_call: .; j_call: TRBJ1-1; clone_size: .; cdr3_nt: TGTGCCAGCAGCCAGATGGGCCTAAAGGTAGAAGGAGCTTTCTTT; cdr3_aa: CASSQMGLKVEGAFF
cdr3_length: 15; v_call: TRBV18; d_call: TRBD1; j_call: TRBJ2-7; clone_size: .; cdr3_nt: TGTGCCAGCTCACCCTCCGGGACAGATTTATACGAGCAGTACTTC; cdr3_aa: CASSPSGTDLYEQYF
cdr3_length: 12; v_call: TRBV27; d_call: TRBD1; j_call: TRBJ1-1; clone_size: once; cdr3_nt: TGTGCCAGCAGTATTGGACAGGGTAGGTCTTTCTTT; cdr3_aa: CASSIGQGRSFF
cdr3_length: 16; v_call: TRBV30; d_call: .; j_call: TRBJ1-1; clone_size: .; cdr3_nt: TGTGCCTGGAGTGTCTTGTTGGGGCACCTGAACACTGAAGCTTTCTTT; cdr3_aa: CAWSVLLGHLNTEAFF
cdr3_length: 12; v_call: TRBV12-3/TRBV12-4; d_call: TRBD2; j_call: TRBJ2-1; clone_size: .; cdr3_nt: TGTGCCAGCAGTTCATCGGGCGGGGGTGAGTTCTTC; cdr3_aa: CASSSSGGGEFF
cdr3_length: 14; v_call: TRBV3-1/TRBV3-2; d_call: TRBD1; j_call: TRBJ1-5; clone_size: .; cdr3_nt: TGTGCCAGCAGCCAGGGGACAGGTAATCAGCCCCAGCATTTT; cdr3_aa: CASSQGTGNQPQHF
cdr3_length: 15; v_call: TRBV6-5; d_call: .; j_call: TRBJ2-7; clone_size: .; cdr3_nt: TGTGCCAGTTACCGAGGGTCCAAAGTTTCCTACGAGCAGTACTTC; cdr3_aa: CASYRGSKVSYEQYF
cdr3_length: 13; v_call: TRBV30; d_call: TRBD1; j_call: TRBJ1-1; clone_size: .; cdr3_nt: TGTGCCTGGAGTTGGGACAGAGACACTGAAGCTTTCTTT; cdr3_aa: CAWSWDRDTEAFF
cdr3_length: 16; v_call: TRBV5-4; d_call: TRBD1; j_call: TRBJ1-2; clone_size: once; cdr3_nt: TGTGCCAGCAGCTTGTCAGGGGGCTCCCGGGTTTTTGGCTACACCTTC; cdr3_aa: CASSLSGGSRVFGYTF
cdr3_length: 14; v_call: TRBV7-9; d_call: .; j_call: TRBJ2-7; clone_size: .; cdr3_nt: TGTGCCAGCAGCTTAGGGGTGAGGCCCTACGAGCAGTACTTC; cdr3_aa: CASSLGVRPYEQYF
cdr3_length: 15; v_call: TRBV19; d_call: TRBD1; j_call: TRBJ2-2; clone_size: .; cdr3_nt: TGTGCCAGTAGATGGGTTCGACAGGGGACCGGGGAGCTGTTTTTT; cdr3_aa: CASRWVRQGTGELFF
cdr3_length: 15; v_call: TRBV29-1; d_call: .; j_call: TRBJ2-1; clone_size: .; cdr3_nt: TGCAGCGTTGGGGGCCCTGGACAGACCTCCAATGAGCAGTTCTTC; cdr3_aa: CSVGGPGQTSNEQFF
cdr3_length: 14; v_call: TRBV6-5; d_call: .; j_call: TRBJ1-6; clone_size: .; cdr3_nt: TGTGCCAGCAGCCCAATAGGAGGGAATTCACCCCTCCACTTT; cdr3_aa: CASSPIGGNSPLHF
cdr3_length: 15; v_call: TRBV30; d_call: TRBD1; j_call: TRBJ1-2; clone_size: .; cdr3_nt: TGTGCCTGGAGTGCCGGACAGGGGGCGATTGACGGCTACACCTTC; cdr3_aa: CAWSAGQGAIDGYTF